Listed here are 16 T cell receptor beta chains from one sample, sequenced in a study of T cell responses to AZD1222 COVID-19 vaccine. Sequencing used immunoSEQ multiplex PCR; TCRdb keeps in-frame clones, though not all of them. Of 150,000 to 190,000 clones listed, 90% are singletons. This specimen consisted of peripheral blood, obtained on day 0 of AZD1222 vaccination. These receptors all stem from an adult in good health.

This chain joins TRBV6-5 and TRBJ2-1; 14 bases fit TRBD2. CDR1 MNHEY and CDR2 SVGAGI come from the germline V gene. This CDR3 region has 15 residues. Losses at the gene ends were 6 bases for V and 3 bases for J; bases not matched to a gene: 1. CDR3 sequence reads: CASRGLAGDYNEQFF. The CDR3 DNA is TGTGCCAGCAGGGGACTAGCGGGAGACTACAATGAGCAGTTCTTC.

V usage is TRBV5-1 and J usage is TRBJ1-1; D remains ambiguous. This CDR3 has 14 amino acids. Deletions cut 3 bases from V and 3 bases from J, with 12 bases between. Germline V CDR1 and CDR2: SGHRS, YFSETQ. In DNA, the CDR3 is TGCGCCAGCAGCTCTATATCCCGGGACACTGAAGCTTTCTTT. Its translation: CASSSISRDTEAFF.

The V call is TRBV27, the J call TRBJ2-1, with D possibly TRBD2 on 6 matching bases. Trimming removed 2 bases at V and 6 bases at J, with 14 bases between. The CDR3 loop spans 15 amino acids. Germline-derived CDR1 and CDR2 are MNHEY and SMNVEV (reference sequence). CDR3: CASSLDAGSSNEQFF. The CDR3 DNA follows: TGTGCCAGCAGTTTAGACGCGGGGAGCTCCAATGAGCAGTTCTTC.

The sample holds one count of this clone. The rearrangement uses TRBV11-2 and TRBJ2-7; D ambiguous. Trimming took off 2 bases at V and 1 base at J, with 12 bases between the two ends. CDR3 length: 15 residues. CDR1 and CDR2 from the germline V gene are SGHAT and FQNNGV. CDR3 in DNA: TGTGCCAGCAGCTTAAGCAGTCGGCTATCCTACGAGCAGTACTTC. Protein sequence: CASSLSSRLSYEQYF. The entire variable domain, with the rest obtained from reference TRBV11-2 and TRBJ2-7, is as follows: EAGVAQSPRYKIIEKRQSVAFWCNPISGHATLYWYQQILGQGPKLLIQFQNNGVVDDSQLPKDRFSAERLKGVDSTLKIQPAKLEDSAVYLCASSLSSRLSYEQYFGPGTRLTVT.

CDR3 nucleotide sequence: TGCGCCAGCAGCTTTTCCTCTAGCGGGAGTATGGGGAGCTCCTACAATGAGCAGTTCTTC. Amino acids: CASSFSSSGSMGSSYNEQFF. The V call is TRBV5-1, the J call TRBJ2-1; 10 nucleotides match TRBD2. V was pared by 2 bases and J by 0 bases, with 14 bases of the junction left unmatched. The germline CDR1 and CDR2 sequences are SGHRS and YFSETQ. The CDR3 consists of 20 residues.

The chain is built from TRBV7-9 and TRBJ2-1; 9 bases fit TRBD2. The CDR3 extends over 17 amino acids. V dropped 7 bases and J dropped 0; count of bases not matched to a gene: 10. Germline CDR1 is SEHNR and CDR2 is FQNEAQ (reference sequence). The CDR3 DNA is TGTGCCAGCACTCAACGTCTAGCGGGGCCCTCCTACAATGAGCAGTTCTTC. It encodes CASTQRLAGPSYNEQFF.

This clone was seen just once. J is TRBJ1-2 and V is TRBV11-2; the D gene is possibly TRBD1 (5 bases). Trimming shortened V by 2 bases and J by 6 bases, and 16 bases separated the two germline ends. This CDR3 is built from 15 residues. Germline V gives CDR1 SGHAT, CDR2 FQNNGV. DNA of the CDR3: TGTGCCAGCAGCTTAAGGGGCAGCAATGTTGATGGCTACACCTTC. Translating gives CASSLRGSNVDGYTF.

This chain joins TRBV29-1 and TRBJ1-2; 8 bases agree with TRBD1. The CDR3 has 12 residues. CDR1 is SQVTM and CDR2 is ANQGSEA in the germline V gene. Losses at the gene ends were 6 bases for V and 5 bases for J; bases not matched to a gene: 5. CDR3 region: CSVNGQGYGYTF. The CDR3 DNA is TGCAGCGTCAACGGACAGGGTTATGGCTACACCTTC.

The V call is TRBV13, the J call TRBJ1-6; D perhaps matches TRBD1 (5 bases). The CDR3 runs 15 residues. The V gene lost 7 bases and the J gene lost 9 bases, with 19 bases spanning the gap. Looked up from germline, CDR1 is PRHDT and CDR2 is FYEKMQ (reference sequence). The CDR3 sequence: CASTPRDLGGSPLHF. The CDR3 DNA follows: TGTGCCAGCACGCCCCGGGACCTCGGTGGTTCACCCCTCCACTTT. Complete variable domain (other parts from reference TRBV13 and TRBJ1-6): AAGVIQSPRHLIKEKRETATLKCYPIPRHDTVYWYQQGPGQDPQFLISFYEKMQSDKGSIPDRFSAQQFSDYHSELNMSSLELGDSALYFCASTPRDLGGSPLHFGNGTRLTVT.

The rearrangement uses TRBV28 and TRBJ2-2; 9 bases match TRBD1. The junction had 10 bases not matched to a gene; V was cut back by 4 bases and J by 7 bases. Per germline, CDR1 MDHEN and CDR2 SYDVKM. This CDR3 is built from 16 residues. The CDR3 loop reads CASSSLPGQGNGELFF. The CDR3 DNA follows: TGTGCCAGCAGTTCTCTACCGGGACAGGGCAACGGGGAGCTGTTTTTT.

The rearrangement links TRBV9 to TRBJ2-3, with D uncertain. The CDR3 runs to 15 residues. V lost 0 bases and J lost 2, with 10 bases in between. The V gene's germline CDR1 is SGDLS and CDR2 YYNGEE. The CDR3: CASSVEVGPTDTQYF. The CDR3 DNA reads as TGTGCCAGCAGCGTAGAGGTGGGTCCCACAGATACGCAGTATTTT.

The V and J genes are TRBV7-9 and TRBJ1-2; 11 bases line up with TRBD1. The V segment lost 2 bases and the J segment 5 bases; nucleotides outside the gene matches: 4. The CDR3 runs 15 residues. CDR1 and CDR2 (germline): SEHNR, FQNEAQ (reference sequence). The DNA for the CDR3 is TGTGCCAGCAGCTTAAGGGACAGGGGGGAGTATGGCTACACCTTC. Residues: CASSLRDRGEYGYTF.

The CDR3 region is CAISDAGVTGYTF. CDR3 DNA sequence: TGTGCCATCAGTGACGCAGGGGTTACTGGCTACACCTTC. V and J are TRBV10-3 and TRBJ1-2; a weak D match, TRBD1 (6 bases). The CDR3 extends over 13 amino acids. Germline V gene lookup returns CDR1 ENHRY and CDR2 SYGVKD. The ends were cut back, 3 bases at V and 7 bases at J, with 12 bases in the middle.

V is TRBV2 and J is TRBJ1-3; D not resolved. CDR1 and CDR2 from the germline V gene are SNHLY and FYNNEI. With 6 bases removed from V and 0 bases from J, the gap between germline ends came to 18 bases. This CDR3 is 17 amino acids long. The CDR3 reads CASRGPSIGFSGNTIYF. The CDR3 DNA follows: TGTGCCAGCAGAGGCCCGAGTATCGGGTTCTCTGGAAACACCATATATTTT.

This clone was seen just once. The rearrangement uses TRBV11-2 and TRBJ1-1; D is possibly TRBD1 (5 bases). The V end lost 5 bases, the J end lost 11 bases, and 21 bases lay between the germline ends. CDR1 and CDR2 from the germline V gene are SGHAT and FQNNGV. This CDR3 spans 14 amino acids. CDR3 sequence: CASSQLQGRGVAFF. CDR3 bases: TGTGCCAGCAGCCAACTCCAGGGCCGAGGGGTGGCTTTCTTT.

The V and J genes are TRBV12-5 and TRBJ2-7, with 8 bases identical to TRBD2. There are 19 residues in the CDR3. Germline V gives CDR1 LGHNT, CDR2 FRNRAP. V was pared by 1 base and J by 1 base, with 15 bases of the junction left unmatched. The CDR3 DNA is TGTGCTAGTGGTTTGGAATCCCCGGAGCGGGAGAACACGTCCTACGAGCAGTACTTC. It is translated as CASGLESPERENTSYEQYF.